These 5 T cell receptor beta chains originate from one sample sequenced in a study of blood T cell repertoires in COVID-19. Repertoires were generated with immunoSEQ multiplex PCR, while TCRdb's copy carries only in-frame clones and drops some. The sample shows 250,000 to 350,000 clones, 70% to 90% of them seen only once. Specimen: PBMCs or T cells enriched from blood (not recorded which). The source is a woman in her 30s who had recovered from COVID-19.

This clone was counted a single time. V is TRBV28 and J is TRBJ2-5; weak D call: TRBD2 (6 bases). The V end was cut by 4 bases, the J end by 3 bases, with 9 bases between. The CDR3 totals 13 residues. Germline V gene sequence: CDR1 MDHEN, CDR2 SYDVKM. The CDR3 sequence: CASSSGLKETQYF. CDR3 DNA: TGTGCCAGCAGTTCCGGACTAAAAGAGACCCAGTACTTC.

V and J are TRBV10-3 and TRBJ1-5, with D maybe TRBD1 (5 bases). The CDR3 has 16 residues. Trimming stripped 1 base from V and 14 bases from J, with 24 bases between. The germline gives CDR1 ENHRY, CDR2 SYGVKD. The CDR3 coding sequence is TGTGCCATCAGTGAGTGGGACTCTTCGCCGGTGGGACGTAAGCATTTT. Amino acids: CAISEWDSSPVGRKHF.

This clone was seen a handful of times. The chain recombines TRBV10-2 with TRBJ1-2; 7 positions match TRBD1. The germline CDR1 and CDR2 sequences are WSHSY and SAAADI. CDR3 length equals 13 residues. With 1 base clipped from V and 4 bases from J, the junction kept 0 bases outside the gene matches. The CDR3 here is CASSEWDSYGYTF. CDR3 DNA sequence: TGCGCCAGCAGTGAGTGGGACAGCTATGGCTACACCTTC.

The CDR3 protein is CASSRGAGYKNIQYF. CDR3 bases: TGTGCCAGCAGCCGAGGGGCGGGGTACAAAAACATTCAGTACTTC. V gene TRBV5-8 combines with J gene TRBJ2-4; D possibly corresponds to TRBD2 (6 bases). The germline CDR1 and CDR2 sequences are SGHTS and YDEGEE. The CDR3 runs 15 residues. Trimming stripped 4 bases from V and 3 bases from J, with 14 bases between.

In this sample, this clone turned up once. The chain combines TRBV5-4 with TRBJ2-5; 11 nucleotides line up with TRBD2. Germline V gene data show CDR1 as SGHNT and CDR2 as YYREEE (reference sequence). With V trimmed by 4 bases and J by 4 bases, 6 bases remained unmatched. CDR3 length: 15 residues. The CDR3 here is CASSPPGLAGETQYF. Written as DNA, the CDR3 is TGTGCCAGCAGCCCCCCCGGACTAGCGGGAGAGACCCAGTACTTC.